Following are 18 T cell receptor beta chains from one sample sequenced in a study of beta chain features in type 1 diabetes. The authors reverse transcribed all of the isolated RNA, so sequencing captured expressed TCRB transcripts. Here immunoSEQ multiplex PCR was the method, and the copy in TCRdb shows in-frame clones only, minus some. The profile shows roughly 140,000 clones, nearly 50% of them singletons. Sequenced sample: Tregs from blood. Source of these receptors: a man younger than 35 in good health.

This chain connects TRBV4-1 to TRBJ1-1; D ambiguous. CDR1 is MGHRA, CDR2 YSYEKL, per germline. Trimming cost V 0 bases and J 2 bases, with 10 bases left between them. The CDR3 extends over 15 amino acids. This CDR3 is CASSQDRVRNTEAFF. The CDR3 DNA follows: TGCGCCAGCAGCCAAGATCGGGTCAGAAACACTGAAGCTTTCTTT.

The rearrangement uses TRBV28 and TRBJ1-6; 7 positions match TRBD1. There are 13 residues in the CDR3. Germline CDR1 is MDHEN and CDR2 is SYDVKM. The ends lost 7 bases at V and 9 bases at J; junction bases unmatched: 6. CDR3 DNA sequence: TGTGCCAGCACGACAGGGAGGAGTTCACCCCTCCACTTT. As protein: CASTTGRSSPLHF.

This clone was recorded a few times. The rearrangement links TRBV5-1 to TRBJ1-5, with TRBD1 as a possible D gene (6 bases). Germline assignment: CDR1 SGHRS and CDR2 YFSETQ. CDR3 length: 15 amino acids. V was clipped by 4 bases and J by 2 bases, with 13 bases between them. CDR3 in DNA: TGCGCCAGCAGCGCCACAGGGTCGGGCAATCAGCCCCAGCATTTT. It translates to CASSATGSGNQPQHF.

This chain connects TRBV7-2 to TRBJ1-2, with TRBD1 matching 12 bases. After removal of 5 bases from V and 5 bases from J, the junction contained 12 bases not matched to a gene. This CDR3 is built from 17 residues. The germline V gene has CDR1 SGHTA and CDR2 FQGNSA. The CDR3 is CASSLSTGTGGKYGYTF. The CDR3 DNA reads as TGTGCCAGCAGCCTATCAACCGGGACAGGGGGCAAGTATGGCTACACCTTC.

A few counts support this clone. The chain joins TRBV7-9 to TRBJ1-1; 8 bases align to TRBD1. The CDR3 length is 14 residues. J gave up 3 bases and V 4 bases, and 4 bases lay outside the gene matches. CDR1 SEHNR and CDR2 FQNEAQ come from the germline V gene (reference sequence). CDR3 sequence reads: CASSSGQGYTEAFF. As DNA, the CDR3 is TGTGCCAGCAGCTCCGGACAGGGATACACTGAAGCTTTCTTT.

The genes are TRBV6-1 and TRBJ1-5; D unresolved. Trimming removed 8 bases from V and 7 bases from J, with 15 bases in between. The CDR3 consists of 13 residues. The germline CDR1 and CDR2 sequences are MNHNS and SASEGT. The CDR3 here is CASSQGSGQPQHF. As DNA, the CDR3 is TGTGCCAGCTCACAAGGGAGTGGGCAGCCCCAGCATTTT.

The rearrangement links TRBV5-1 to TRBJ2-3; perhaps TRBD1 as D (5 bases). Trimming cost V 1 base and J 5 bases, with 8 bases left between them. This CDR3 has 13 amino acids. Germline V lookup: CDR1 SGHRS, CDR2 YFSETQ. CDR3 loop: CASSLQGLDTQYF. CDR3 DNA sequence: TGCGCCAGCAGCTTGCAGGGTTTAGATACGCAGTATTTT.

This sequence joins TRBV4-3 and TRBJ2-5, with D unclear. Trimming pared 1 base from V and 4 bases from J, leaving 16 bases between. Germline V gene lookup returns CDR1 LGHNA and CDR2 YSLEER. This CDR3 spans 16 amino acids. The CDR3 DNA follows: TGCGCCAGCAGCCAAGGATATCTAAGTCGGTTAGAGACCCAGTACTTC. It is translated as CASSQGYLSRLETQYF.

The J gene is TRBJ2-1, the V gene TRBV9; 7 nucleotides agree with TRBD1. Germline V lookup: CDR1 SGDLS, CDR2 YYNGEE. V was pared by 2 bases and J by 6 bases, with 2 bases of the junction left unmatched. This CDR3 comprises 13 residues. This CDR3 is CASSVGQRNEQFF. CDR3 DNA sequence: TGTGCCAGCAGCGTGGGACAGCGCAATGAGCAGTTCTTC.

The chain carries TRBV6-6 and TRBJ2-7; D is possibly TRBD2 (5 bases). The CDR3 sequence is 15 residues long. V was clipped by 6 bases and J by 6 bases, with 21 bases between them. Germline CDR1 is MNHNY and CDR2 is SVGAGI (reference sequence). DNA of the CDR3: TGTGCCAGCAGAAACTCTGCGGGTACCCGGAGCGAGCAGTACTTC. It translates to CASRNSAGTRSEQYF.

The gene calls are TRBV5-1 and TRBJ2-1, with 9 nucleotides matching TRBD1. J was trimmed by 6 bases and V by 2 bases; bases with no gene match: 6. Germline V lookup: CDR1 SGHRS, CDR2 YFSETQ. The CDR3 extends over 15 amino acids. CDR3 nucleotides: TGCGCCAGCAGCTTTAGACAGGGGGTAGGCAATGAGCAGTTCTTC. This sequence encodes CASSFRQGVGNEQFF. The full variable domain, completed using reference TRBV5-1 and TRBJ2-1, is KAGVTQTPRYLIKTRGQQVTLSCSPISGHRSVSWYQQTPGQGLQFLFEYFSETQRNKGNFPGRFSGRQFSNSRSEMNVSTLELGDSALYLCASSFRQGVGNEQFFGPGTRLTVL.

The chain has TRBV6-5 and TRBJ1-2, with a weak D call TRBD1 (5 bases). The V gene lost 6 bases and the J gene lost 4 bases, with 18 bases spanning the gap. The germline V gene encodes CDR1 MNHEY and CDR2 SVGAGI. The CDR3 has 15 residues. CDR3 DNA: TGTGCCAGCAGCCGACTGGGGGGGTTCGGCTATGGCTACACCTTC. It yields the protein CASSRLGGFGYGYTF.

This clone came up once. The J gene is TRBJ2-7, the V gene TRBV19; 8 nucleotides agree with TRBD1. V shed 5 bases and J 3 bases; nucleotides not matched to a gene: 9. CDR1 LNHDA and CDR2 SQIVND come from the germline V gene (reference sequence). There are 15 residues in the CDR3. CDR3 DNA sequence: TGTGCCAGTAGTTCGCACCGGACAGGGCTCTACGAGCAGTACTTC. It is translated as CASSSHRTGLYEQYF.

There are a few counts of this clone. The chain employs TRBV19 and TRBJ1-2; D gene unclear. CDR3 size: 16 residues. V lost 5 bases and J lost 4, with 20 bases in between. Germline V lookup: CDR1 LNHDA, CDR2 SQIVND (reference sequence). The DNA of the CDR3 is TGTGCCAGTAGTCTCGCTTCGGCGGGCAGGTCCTATGGCTACACCTTC. As protein: CASSLASAGRSYGYTF.

This chain uses TRBV10-3 with TRBJ1-1; TRBD1 is a possible D gene (5 bases). CDR1 is ENHRY and CDR2 is SYGVKD in the germline V gene. Trimming removed 6 bases from V and 2 bases from J, with 13 bases in between. The CDR3 is 14 residues long. The CDR3 DNA reads TGTGCCATCAGAGTGGGGGGACCTAACACTGAAGCTTTCTTT. Its translation is CAIRVGGPNTEAFF.

The V call is TRBV5-1, the J call TRBJ2-5; TRBD2 is a possible D gene (5 bases). Germline assignment: CDR1 SGHRS and CDR2 YFSETQ. Trimming shortened V by 0 bases and J by 0 bases, and 6 bases separated the two germline ends. CDR3 size: 14 residues. CDR3 in amino acids: CASSLGGHQETQYF. CDR3 DNA sequence: TGCGCCAGCAGCTTGGGAGGGCACCAAGAGACCCAGTACTTC.

The chain combines TRBV9 with TRBJ2-7, with TRBD2 matching over 10 bases. This CDR3 comprises 15 residues. Germline V gene lookup returns CDR1 SGDLS and CDR2 YYNGEE. Trimming at V came to 0 bases and at J to 4 bases, leaving 4 bases not matched to a gene. The CDR3 DNA reads TGTGCCAGCAGCGTAGATCCTAGCGGGAGATACGAGCAGTACTTC. As protein: CASSVDPSGRYEQYF.

This chain joins TRBV19 and TRBJ1-5; 10 bases match TRBD1. This CDR3 comprises 14 residues. CDR1 and CDR2 from the germline V gene are LNHDA and SQIVND (reference sequence). The ends lost 4 bases at V and 5 bases at J; junction bases unmatched: 2. The CDR3 loop is CASSTGTGDQPQHF. CDR3 DNA: TGTGCCAGTAGTACCGGGACAGGGGATCAGCCCCAGCATTTT. Together with reference TRBV19 and TRBJ1-5, the CDR3 gives the full variable domain: DGGITQSPKYLFRKEGQNVTLSCEQNLNHDAMYWYRQDPGQGLRLIYYSQIVNDFQKGDIAEGYSVSREKKESFPLTVTSAQKNPTAFYLCASSTGTGDQPQHFGDGTRLSIL.